The 27 T cell receptor beta chains below were found in one sample sequenced in a study of blood T cell repertoires in COVID-19. Assay used: immunoSEQ multiplex PCR; TCRdb lists only in-frame clones, some missing. The sample consists of over 85,000 clones, 84% of them appearing once. Source material: peripheral blood. The source of these receptors is a man in his forties with active or convalescent COVID-19.

The J gene is TRBJ1-5, the V gene TRBV19; a possible D gene is TRBD1 (6 bases). Germline CDR1 reads LNHDA; CDR2 reads SQIVND (reference sequence). The CDR3 spans 18 residues. V was shortened by 5 bases and J by 0 bases, with 20 bases between the two germline ends. This CDR3 reads CASSWGGGKADSNQPQHF. Written as DNA, the CDR3 is TGTGCCAGTAGTTGGGGGGGCGGGAAGGCCGATAGCAATCAGCCCCAGCATTTT.

In its sample, this clone was seen once. V is TRBV6-5 and J is TRBJ1-5; 7 positions match TRBD1. The V gene end was trimmed by 6 bases and the J gene end by 14 bases; junction bases not matched to a gene: 16. CDR1 and CDR2 from the germline V gene are MNHEY and SVGAGI. The CDR3 runs to 14 residues. Here the CDR3 reads CASSQGVGLGQEHF. The DNA for the CDR3 is TGTGCCAGCAGCCAGGGGGTGGGGCTCGGGCAGGAGCATTTT.

The V call is TRBV12-3 or TRBV12-4, the J call TRBJ2-5; maybe TRBD1 (5 bases). Between the trimmed V and J ends, which lost 3 bases and 3 bases, there was a span of 8 bases. This CDR3 has 13 amino acids. The CDR3 DNA is TGTGCCAGCAGTTTGGCAGGGAAAGAGACCCAGTACTTC. Translation: CASSLAGKETQYF.

In DNA form, the CDR3 reads TGCGCCAGCAGCCAACAAGACTCGCCTGCCTACGAGCAGTACTTC. It yields the protein CASSQQDSPAYEQYF. This chain connects TRBV4-1 to TRBJ2-7, with D hard to call. The germline V and J ends were trimmed by 2 bases and 2 bases, with 13 bases remaining between them. The germline CDR1 and CDR2 sequences are MGHRA and YSYEKL. The CDR3 has 15 residues.

The chain has TRBV7-2 and TRBJ1-2, with D unclear. Trimming took 4 bases from V and 7 from J, leaving 22 bases between them. The germline CDR1 and CDR2 sequences are SGHTA and FQGNSA. This CDR3 has 16 amino acids. The chain's CDR3 is CASSSPSGIEGGGYTF. CDR3 DNA sequence: TGTGCCAGCAGCTCCCCTAGCGGGATCGAAGGAGGTGGCTACACCTTC.

This chain joins TRBV5-1 and TRBJ2-7, with a weak D call TRBD1 (6 bases). Per germline, CDR1 SGHRS and CDR2 YFSETQ. The CDR3 contains 14 residues. With 0 bases removed from V and 4 bases from J, the gap between germline ends came to 11 bases. The CDR3 nucleotides read TGCGCCAGCAGCTTGGATCAGGGGAAATACGAGCAGTACTTC. Its protein product is CASSLDQGKYEQYF.

This rearrangement joins TRBV3-1 (or the pseudogene TRBV3-2) to TRBJ1-6; D gene ambiguous. The V gene lost 2 bases and the J gene lost 7 bases, with 9 bases spanning the gap. Germline-derived CDR1 and CDR2 are LGHDT and YNNKEL (reference sequence). The CDR3 consists of 14 residues. The CDR3 region has the DNA TGTGCCAGCAGCCAACTATTCCTAAATTCACCCCTCCACTTT. Its protein is CASSQLFLNSPLHF.

This chain links TRBV24-1 with TRBJ2-2; 9 bases are shared with TRBD1. The CDR3 extends over 18 amino acids. J lost 4 bases, V lost 2 bases, and 10 bases had no gene match. Germline CDR1 KGHDR, CDR2 SFDVKD. The CDR3: CATSDSGTGQGFTGELFF. In DNA form, the CDR3 reads TGTGCCACCAGTGATTCCGGGACGGGACAGGGATTCACCGGGGAGCTGTTTTTT.

The chain combines TRBV7-2 with TRBJ2-1, with D possibly TRBD1 on 5 matching bases. The CDR3 covers 13 residues. V gave up 3 bases and J gave up 10 bases, with 13 bases separating them. Germline lookup yields CDR1 SGHTA and CDR2 FQGNSA. As DNA, the CDR3 is TGTGCCAGCAGCTTCCAAGGGGTGGGGGAGCAGTTCTTC. It is translated as CASSFQGVGEQFF.

This clone was observed a handful of times. The CDR3 DNA sequence: TGTGCCACCAGCAGAGAAAGGGCGGGGGCTTACTACGAGCAGTACTTC. As protein: CATSRERAGAYYEQYF. The chain has TRBV15 and TRBJ2-7; TRBD2 is a possible D gene (7 bases). The CDR3 is 16 residues long. In germline, CDR1 is LNHNV, CDR2 YYDKDF (reference sequence). V gave up 0 bases and J gave up 3 bases, with 15 bases separating them.

The rearrangement joins TRBV20-1 to TRBJ2-1, with a possible D match to TRBD2 (6 bases). CDR3 length equals 11 residues. Germline CDR1 and CDR2: DFQATT and SNEGSKA (reference sequence). CDR3 protein: CSSPGVGEQFF. CDR3 nucleotides: TGCAGCAGCCCGGGGGTTGGTGAGCAGTTCTTC.

The chain links TRBV6-4 to TRBJ2-2, with D possibly TRBD1 on 5 matching bases. This CDR3 has 13 amino acids. V was cut by 2 bases and J by 6 bases, with 7 bases left in between. Germline assignment: CDR1 MRHNA and CDR2 SNTAGT. The CDR3 loop is CASSDGAAGELFF. In nucleotides, the CDR3 is TGTGCCAGCAGTGACGGGGCGGCCGGGGAGCTGTTTTTT.

CDR3 sequence reads: CASSMDSSYEQYF. Here the CDR3 DNA reads TGTGCCAGTAGTATGGACAGCTCCTACGAGCAGTACTTC. V and J are TRBV19 and TRBJ2-7; a possible D gene is TRBD1 (6 bases). The CDR3 sequence is 13 residues long. Germline CDR1 and CDR2: LNHDA and SQIVND (reference sequence). Trimming pared 3 bases from V and 0 bases from J, leaving 6 bases between.

The genes are TRBV18 and TRBJ1-2, with D unresolved. V was clipped by 1 base and J by 1 base, with 10 bases between them. This CDR3 has 15 amino acids. The germline gives CDR1 KGHSH, CDR2 LQKENI. DNA for the CDR3: TGTGCCAGCTCACCACGGGCCAACGATAACTATGGCTACACCTTC. This gives the protein CASSPRANDNYGYTF. The full variable domain, with the rest looked up from reference TRBV18 and TRBJ1-2, is NAGVMQNPRHLVRRRGQEARLRCSPMKGHSHVYWYRQLPEEGLKFMVYLQKENIIDESGMPKERFSAEFPKEGPSILRIQQVVRGDSAAYFCASSPRANDNYGYTFGSGTRLTVV.

This clone was found once. The chain links TRBV12-3 or TRBV12-4 to TRBJ2-3; 9 nucleotides match TRBD2. V lost 5 bases and J lost 10; bases outside the gene matches: 4. The CDR3 runs to 12 residues. In nucleotides, the CDR3 is TGTGCCAGCAGTCGCGGCGGGGGGGCGCAGTATTTT. Translating it yields CASSRGGGAQYF.

The V call is TRBV10-3, the J call TRBJ2-1; 9 nucleotides agree with TRBD2. This CDR3 spans 15 amino acids. After removal of 3 bases from V and 9 bases from J, the junction contained 9 bases not matched to a gene. The V gene's germline CDR1 is ENHRY and CDR2 SYGVKD. Written as DNA, the CDR3 is TGTGCCATCAGTGACCGCGGGGGGGCCGGTAGTGAGCAGTTCTTC. It specifies CAISDRGGAGSEQFF.

The chain combines TRBV6-5 with TRBJ2-7, with a possible D match to TRBD1 (6 bases). There are 14 residues in the CDR3. Germline-derived CDR1 and CDR2 are MNHEY and SVGAGI. V was trimmed by 2 bases and J by 7 bases, leaving 15 bases between them. CDR3 bases: TGTGCCAGCAGTTACGGCAGGGGCACATGGGAGCAGTACTTC. It yields the protein CASSYGRGTWEQYF.

The chain recombines TRBV9 with TRBJ2-7; 9 nucleotides align to TRBD2. The CDR3 is made up of 16 amino acids. The germline V gene encodes CDR1 SGDLS and CDR2 YYNGEE. Trimming took 0 bases from V and 4 from J; bases not matched to a gene: 8. CDR3 in amino acids: CASSVAGGGASYEQYF. CDR3 nucleotide sequence: TGTGCCAGCAGCGTAGCCGGCGGGGGGGCCTCTTACGAGCAGTACTTC.

V and J are TRBV5-1 and TRBJ2-7; possibly TRBD1 for D (6 bases). This CDR3 region has 14 residues. CDR1 and CDR2 from the germline V gene are SGHRS and YFSETQ. Trimming stripped 6 bases from V and 6 bases from J, with 19 bases between. CDR3 in DNA: TGCGCCAGCATGCCCGGGACATCTTTGGGCGAGCAGTACTTC. It encodes CASMPGTSLGEQYF.

V gene TRBV18 combines with J gene TRBJ2-5; D remains unclear. Between the trimmed V and J ends, which lost 3 bases and 1 base, there was a span of 15 bases. CDR3 length: 16 residues. Germline CDR1 and CDR2: KGHSH and LQKENI. CDR3 nucleotide sequence: TGTGCCAGCTCACCTCCTCCCGGCAGGCTCCAAGAGACCCAGTACTTC. Residues: CASSPPPGRLQETQYF.

J is TRBJ1-6 and V is TRBV13, with TRBD1 as a possible D gene (5 bases). This CDR3 spans 15 amino acids. Trimming stripped 3 bases from V and 8 bases from J, with 14 bases between. The germline V gene encodes CDR1 PRHDT and CDR2 FYEKMQ (reference sequence). CDR3 sequence reads: CASSFLGGGDSPLHF. In nucleotides, the CDR3 is TGTGCCAGCAGCTTCCTGGGGGGAGGAGATTCACCCCTCCACTTT. Full variable domain (remainder filled in from reference TRBV13 and TRBJ1-6): AAGVIQSPRHLIKEKRETATLKCYPIPRHDTVYWYQQGPGQDPQFLISFYEKMQSDKGSIPDRFSAQQFSDYHSELNMSSLELGDSALYFCASSFLGGGDSPLHFGNGTRLTVT.

The J gene is TRBJ1-6, the V gene TRBV9; TRBD1 matches 7 bases. CDR1 SGDLS and CDR2 YYNGEE come from the germline V gene. The CDR3 totals 15 residues. The V and J ends lost 3 bases and 6 bases, in that order; junction bases with no gene match: 6. CDR3: CASSAPGGGNSPLHF. The CDR3 DNA reads as TGTGCCAGCAGCGCCCCAGGGGGAGGTAATTCACCCCTCCACTTT.

This clone was picked up one time. Here the CDR3 reads CASSLVQDNEQFF. As DNA, the CDR3 is TGTGCCAGCAGTTTGGTACAGGACAATGAGCAGTTCTTC. The chain is built from TRBV12-3 or TRBV12-4 and TRBJ2-1, with D possibly being TRBD1 (5 bases). The germline V and J ends were trimmed by 3 bases and 5 bases, with 8 bases remaining between them. The CDR3 runs 13 residues.

V is TRBV10-3 and J is TRBJ2-2; the match to TRBD1 covers 8 bases. Germline CDR1 and CDR2: ENHRY and SYGVKD. CDR3 length equals 13 residues. V lost 7 bases to trimming and J lost 5 bases; unmatched junction nucleotides: 3. CDR3 sequence reads: CAITGGKTGELFF. CDR3 nucleotide sequence: TGTGCCATCACAGGGGGCAAGACCGGGGAGCTGTTTTTT.

The chain couples TRBV6-5 to TRBJ2-3, with 7 bases lining up with TRBD2. CDR3 length equals 14 residues. Trimming cost V 7 bases and J 1 base; bases outside gene matches: 5. CDR1 is MNHEY and CDR2 is SVGAGI in the germline V gene. CDR3 region: CASKKSGGTDTQYF. The CDR3 DNA sequence: TGTGCCAGCAAAAAAAGCGGGGGCACAGATACGCAGTATTTT.

The V call is TRBV6-4, the J call TRBJ2-7; 9 positions agree with TRBD1. There are 14 residues in the CDR3. Germline-derived CDR1 and CDR2 are MRHNA and SNTAGT. V shed 4 bases and J 6 bases; nucleotides not matched to a gene: 7. CDR3 bases: TGTGCCAGCAGTGCGGACAGGGGAAAAGGCGAGCAGTACTTC. Protein sequence: CASSADRGKGEQYF.

This clone was detected only once. The chain recombines TRBV3-1 (or the pseudogene TRBV3-2) with TRBJ2-7; D gene unclear. V lost 4 bases to trimming and J lost 4 bases, with 8 bases between them. This CDR3 comprises 12 residues. The germline V gene encodes CDR1 LGHDT and CDR2 YNNKEL (reference sequence). For the CDR3, the DNA is TGTGCCAGCAGCCGAGCCTTTTACGAGCAGTACTTC. Amino acid sequence: CASSRAFYEQYF.